The 32 T cell receptor beta chains in this list originate from one sample, sequenced in a study of T cells after yellow fever vaccination. TCRdb redid the calling of the 5' RACE reads with MiXCR, one entry per CDR3 protein. The table records about 370,000 distinct CDR3 sequences, 9.5% to 13% of them present only once. Sequencing used PBMCs, obtained on the day of the first yellow fever vaccination. The receptors come from a man younger than 35 who received the YFV17D yellow fever vaccine.

V gene TRBV5-1 combines with J gene TRBJ2-3, with 9 positions matching TRBD2. CDR1 and CDR2 from the germline V gene are SGHRS and YFSETQ. Germline trimming cut 4 bases from V and 2 bases from J; bases unmatched to any gene: 8. The CDR3 contains 16 residues. CDR3 nucleotides: TGCGCCAGCAGCACTTTAGCGGGGGCCAACACAGATACGCAGTATTTT. This gives the protein CASSTLAGANTDTQYF.

Written as DNA, the CDR3 is TGTGCCAGCAGTCTCATGGGACACAAAAGGAACACTGAAGCTTTCTTT. Translation: CASSLMGHKRNTEAFF. This chain connects TRBV27 to TRBJ1-1; possible D gene TRBD1, 6 bases. The CDR3 contains 16 residues. Germline-derived CDR1 and CDR2 are MNHEY and SMNVEV (reference sequence). V gave up 5 bases and J gave up 1 base, with 17 bases separating them.

The chain combines TRBV7-6 with TRBJ2-1; D is undetermined. Trimming removed 0 bases at V and 5 bases at J, with 5 bases between. The germline CDR1 and CDR2 sequences are SGHVS and FNYEAQ. This CDR3 is built from 13 residues. CDR3 bases: TGTGCCAGCAGCTTAGCGCCGGACAATGAGCAGTTCTTC. This encodes CASSLAPDNEQFF. Full variable domain (remainder filled in from reference TRBV7-6 and TRBJ2-1): GAGVSQSPRYKVTKRGQDVALRCDPISGHVSLYWYRQALGQGPEFLTYFNYEAQQDKSGLPNDRFSAERPEGSISTLTIQRTEQRDSAMYRCASSLAPDNEQFFGPGTRLTVL.

This clonotype was seen a few times. The J gene is TRBJ2-5, the V gene TRBV29-1, with D perhaps TRBD1 (5 bases). The CDR3 contains 12 residues. Germline V gives CDR1 SQVTM, CDR2 ANQGSEA. V was shortened by 7 bases and J by 1 base, with 10 bases between the two germline ends. This chain's CDR3 is CSGGQIQETQYF. The CDR3 coding sequence is TGCAGCGGGGGCCAGATCCAAGAGACCCAGTACTTC.

This clonotype has more than one count but fewer than ten. The chain carries TRBV11-2 and TRBJ2-1, with 7 bases identical to TRBD1. The junction had 4 bases not matched to a gene; V was cut back by 3 bases and J by 2 bases. The CDR3 covers 15 residues. Germline loops: CDR1 SGHAT, CDR2 FQNNGV. CDR3 bases: TGTGCCAGCAGCTTTAGACAGGGTCCCTACAATGAGCAGTTCTTC. As protein: CASSFRQGPYNEQFF.

The CDR3 nucleotides read TGTGCCAGCAGCCAAGAAAGGTTAGGTGGCTACACCTTC. It encodes CASSQERLGGYTF. The V gene is TRBV14, the J gene TRBJ1-2; D unclear. Trimming cost V 0 bases and J 7 bases, with 9 bases left between them. Per germline, CDR1 SGHDN and CDR2 FVKESK. CDR3 length: 13 amino acids.

This clonotype has more than one count but fewer than ten. The chain joins TRBV28 to TRBJ1-5, with D perhaps matching TRBD1 (5 bases). From germline, CDR1 is MDHEN and CDR2 SYDVKM. This CDR3 region has 13 residues. Trimming shortened V by 5 bases and J by 3 bases, and 8 bases separated the two germline ends. CDR3 bases: TGTGCCAGCAGTCGACAGTACAATCAGCCCCAGCATTTT. It yields the protein CASSRQYNQPQHF.

This clonotype was recorded a few times. The V and J genes are TRBV7-8 and TRBJ1-4, with TRBD1 as a possible D gene (5 bases). V was trimmed by 1 base and J by 11 bases, leaving 17 bases between them. CDR3 size: 15 residues. Germline-derived CDR1 and CDR2 are SGHVS and FQNEAQ. The CDR3 loop reads CASSLERGPGGKLFF. The DNA of the CDR3 is TGTGCCAGCAGCTTAGAACGGGGCCCCGGCGGGAAACTGTTTTTT.

V usage is TRBV6-4 and J usage is TRBJ2-1; 11 nucleotides align to TRBD2. Germline CDR1 reads MRHNA; CDR2 reads SNTAGT. CDR3 length equals 14 residues. The V and J ends lost 3 bases and 13 bases, in that order; junction bases with no gene match: 8. The CDR3: CASSEVAGGLFQFF. The CDR3 nucleotides are TGTGCCAGCAGTGAGGTAGCGGGGGGGCTCTTTCAGTTCTTC.

This chain links TRBV24-1 with TRBJ2-3, with 8 bases that match TRBD2. Trimming cost V 4 bases and J 6 bases; bases outside gene matches: 2. CDR1 and CDR2 from the germline V gene are KGHDR and SFDVKD. This CDR3 is built from 13 residues. The CDR3 here is CATSDGTSDTQYF. CDR3 bases: TGTGCCACCAGTGACGGGACTAGTGATACGCAGTATTTT.

This clonotype was seen only once. A much larger clone lies one base from this, so it may be a read error. The chain is built from TRBV5-1 and TRBJ2-1; possibly TRBD1 for D (6 bases). Germline loops: CDR1 SGHRS, CDR2 YFSETQ. This CDR3 is 15 amino acids long. The CDR3: CTSSLPRGIHNEQFF. The CDR3 DNA follows: TGCACCAGCAGCCTACCCAGGGGAATCCACAATGAGCAGTTCTTC. Complete variable domain (other parts from reference TRBV5-1 and TRBJ2-1): KAGVTQTPRYLIKTRGQQVTLSCSPISGHRSVSWYQQTPGQGLQFLFEYFSETQRNKGNFPGRFSGRQFSNSRSEMNVSTLELGDSALYLCTSSLPRGIHNEQFFGPGTRLTVL.

This clonotype was detected only a few times. V gene TRBV5-1 combines with J gene TRBJ2-5; a possible D gene is TRBD2 (6 bases). Germline V gene data show CDR1 as SGHRS and CDR2 as YFSETQ. V dropped 4 bases and J dropped 2 bases, with 12 bases sitting between them. This CDR3 has 14 amino acids. The CDR3 DNA reads as TGCGCCAGCAGCCAACTTGGGAGGCAAGAGACCCAGTACTTC. Protein sequence: CASSQLGRQETQYF.

The J gene is TRBJ1-1, the V gene TRBV4-1; D is possibly TRBD1 (5 bases). The CDR3 runs to 13 residues. Trimming stripped 4 bases from V and 8 bases from J, with 14 bases between. CDR1 MGHRA and CDR2 YSYEKL come from the germline V gene. This CDR3 is CASSRIPGGEAFF. The CDR3, as DNA: TGCGCCAGCAGCCGCATTCCCGGGGGGGAAGCTTTCTTT.

This clonotype was recorded a few times. V and J are TRBV20-1 and TRBJ2-3, with a tentative D call TRBD2 (6 bases). Germline V gene data show CDR1 as DFQATT and CDR2 as SNEGSKA (reference sequence). The CDR3 extends over 15 amino acids. Trimming cost V 6 bases and J 3 bases, with 19 bases left between them. CDR3 sequence reads: CSATDGGGPTDTQYF. The CDR3, as DNA: TGCAGTGCCACCGACGGGGGAGGACCAACAGATACGCAGTATTTT.

This clonotype was counted between two and nine times. The CDR3 bases are TGTGCCAGCAGCTTAAAGTACACTGAAGCTTTCTTT. This codes for CASSLKYTEAFF. This chain connects TRBV7-2 to TRBJ1-1; no clear D. The CDR3 loop spans 12 amino acids. Germline CDR1 SGHTA, CDR2 FQGNSA. The germline V and J ends were trimmed by 2 bases and 3 bases, with 4 bases remaining between them.

This clonotype was picked up a small number of times. The rearrangement joins TRBV11-2 to TRBJ2-1, with D perhaps assigned TRBD1 or TRBD2 (5 bases each). The CDR3 loop spans 15 amino acids. With 3 bases removed from V and 6 bases from J, the gap between germline ends came to 15 bases. Germline values: CDR1 SGHAT, CDR2 FQNNGV. For the CDR3, the DNA is TGTGCCAGCAGCTTGCCGGGACGAAAATCCAATGAGCAGTTCTTC. Its translation: CASSLPGRKSNEQFF.

The sample holds a few counts of this clonotype. The rearrangement uses TRBV20-1 and TRBJ1-2; 10 bases line up with TRBD1. Germline assignment: CDR1 DFQATT and CDR2 SNEGSKA (reference sequence). The CDR3 is 12 amino acids. Unmatched junction bases numbered 4, after V lost 5 bases and J lost 7 bases. CDR3 nucleotide sequence: TGCAGTGCTCGCGGACAGGGGGGTGGCTACACCTTC. As protein: CSARGQGGGYTF.

This sequence joins TRBV12-3 or TRBV12-4 and TRBJ2-1, with 8 bases lining up with TRBD1. The CDR3 covers 14 residues. V shed 8 bases, J shed 0 bases, and the junction held 3 bases outside the gene matches. This CDR3 is CASQDRVSYNEQFF. CDR3 bases: TGTGCCAGCCAGGACAGGGTCTCCTACAATGAGCAGTTCTTC.

The chain has TRBV7-9 and TRBJ2-6, with D perhaps assigned TRBD1 or TRBD2 (5 bases each). The V gene's germline CDR1 is SEHNR and CDR2 FQNEAQ (reference sequence). Trimming shortened V by 5 bases and J by 12 bases, and 11 bases separated the two germline ends. The CDR3 is 12 amino acids. In DNA, the CDR3 is TGTGCCAGCAGCGGGACGGGTCGCGTCCTGACTTTC. This gives the protein CASSGTGRVLTF.

The chain carries TRBV10-3 and TRBJ2-3, with 11 bases fitting TRBD2. This CDR3 is built from 16 residues. The V and J ends lost 3 bases and 6 bases, in that order; junction bases with no gene match: 8. The germline V gene encodes CDR1 ENHRY and CDR2 SYGVKD. The CDR3 DNA reads TGTGCCATCAGTGATTCAGTAGCGGGGGGGCCGGATACGCAGTATTTT. Translation gives CAISDSVAGGPDTQYF.

In this sample, this clonotype turned up a few times. V gene TRBV10-3 combines with J gene TRBJ1-4, with D perhaps matching TRBD1 (5 bases). This CDR3 spans 15 amino acids. The germline V gene has CDR1 ENHRY and CDR2 SYGVKD. Trimming pared 6 bases from V and 3 bases from J, leaving 14 bases between. The CDR3 loop is CAISARAGSNEKLFF. CDR3 nucleotide sequence: TGTGCCATCAGCGCCCGGGCAGGGTCTAATGAAAAACTGTTTTTT.

This rearrangement joins TRBV4-2 to TRBJ2-2; no reliable D call. CDR3 length equals 13 residues. The germline V gene encodes CDR1 LGHNA and CDR2 YNFKEQ. The V end lost 5 bases, the J end lost 8 bases, and 12 bases lay between the germline ends. CDR3: CASSEDGLGELFF. In DNA form, the CDR3 reads TGTGCCAGCAGCGAGGATGGTTTGGGGGAGCTGTTTTTT.

V gene TRBV11-2 combines with J gene TRBJ2-3, with a possible D match to TRBD1 (6 bases). V lost 3 bases, J lost 2 bases, and 9 bases lay in between. Germline V CDR1 and CDR2: SGHAT, FQNNGV. The CDR3 is 14 amino acids. CDR3 coding DNA: TGTGCCAGCAGCTTTGGACAGATCACAGATACGCAGTATTTT. Translating gives CASSFGQITDTQYF.

This clonotype was seen more than once but under ten times. The rearrangement joins TRBV5-1 to TRBJ1-1; unclear D gene. V was pared by 7 bases and J by 7 bases, with 20 bases between. This CDR3 region has 14 residues. From germline, CDR1 is SGHRS and CDR2 YFSETQ. The CDR3 DNA reads as TGCGCCAGCTCCCGGGCGGGGTTAGGGAATGAAGCTTTCTTT. Encoded protein: CASSRAGLGNEAFF. Looking up the rest from reference TRBV5-1 and TRBJ1-1 gives the full variable domain: KAGVTQTPRYLIKTRGQQVTLSCSPISGHRSVSWYQQTPGQGLQFLFEYFSETQRNKGNFPGRFSGRQFSNSRSEMNVSTLELGDSALYLCASSRAGLGNEAFFGQGTRLTVV.

This clonotype was counted many times. The chain has TRBV27 and TRBJ2-7; D is undetermined. The V end was cut by 5 bases, the J end by 6 bases, with 17 bases between. Germline loops: CDR1 MNHEY, CDR2 SMNVEV (reference sequence). The CDR3 covers 14 residues. The CDR3 reads CASSPRTALREQYF. The CDR3 DNA is TGTGCCAGCAGTCCGCGGACCGCACTACGCGAGCAGTACTTC.

The chain carries TRBV7-3 and TRBJ1-1, with D hard to call. Per the germline V gene, CDR1 is SGHTA and CDR2 is FQGTGA. Trimming shortened V by 4 bases and J by 1 base, and 16 bases separated the two germline ends. The CDR3 has 16 amino acids. DNA for the CDR3: TGTGCCAGCAGCTCCCTAGTATTGGAAACGAACACTGAAGCTTTCTTT. Its protein is CASSSLVLETNTEAFF.

This clonotype was detected a few times. The chain joins TRBV20-1 to TRBJ2-5; D may be TRBD1 or TRBD2 (5 bases each). V shed 2 bases and J shed 5 bases, with 18 bases lying between them. CDR3 size: 15 residues. CDR1 and CDR2 (germline): DFQATT, SNEGSKA (reference sequence). DNA of the CDR3: TGCAGTGCTAGATCACCCTTGGGACCAGGGGAGACCCAGTACTTC. Its translation: CSARSPLGPGETQYF.

In its sample, this clonotype was seen a few times. A read error may explain this, as a much larger clone is one base away. This chain uses TRBV4-1 with TRBJ2-5; D uncertain. This CDR3 has 11 amino acids. V was shortened by 0 bases and J by 7 bases, with 3 bases between the two germline ends. Per germline, CDR1 MGHRA and CDR2 YSYEKL. CDR3 sequence reads: CASSQEVTQYF. The CDR3 DNA sequence: TGCGCCAGCAGCCAAGAAGTGACCCAGTACTTC.

This chain uses TRBV7-2 with TRBJ2-5; D is uncertain. V shed 1 base and J shed 4 bases, with 10 bases lying between them. Germline CDR1 is SGHTA and CDR2 is FQGNSA. This CDR3 has 14 amino acids. CDR3 residues: CASSLGALRETQYF. The CDR3 DNA reads TGTGCCAGCAGCTTAGGGGCGCTAAGAGAGACCCAGTACTTC.

The chain uses TRBV2 and TRBJ1-1; possible D gene TRBD1, 6 bases. The length of the CDR3 is 15 residues. Germline CDR1 SNHLY, CDR2 FYNNEI. Trimming pared 6 bases from V and 4 bases from J, leaving 18 bases between. The CDR3 sequence: CASRVRQVRITEAFF. CDR3 DNA: TGTGCCAGCAGGGTGAGACAGGTTAGGATCACTGAAGCTTTCTTT.

This clonotype was detected ten times or more. This rearrangement joins TRBV27 to TRBJ2-1; 8 bases agree with TRBD1. With V trimmed by 4 bases and J by 8 bases, 7 bases remained unmatched. This CDR3 region has 14 residues. The germline V gene has CDR1 MNHEY and CDR2 SMNVEV (reference sequence). The DNA of the CDR3 is TGTGCCAGCAGTTCCTTGGACAGGGTGCATGAGCAGTTCTTC. It yields the protein CASSSLDRVHEQFF.

In this sample, this clonotype turned up a few times. The chain links TRBV5-5 to TRBJ2-1; either TRBD1 or TRBD2 may fit D (5 bases each). Looked up from germline, CDR1 is SGHKS and CDR2 is YYEKEE (reference sequence). Trimming left V 4 bases short and J 2 bases short, with 13 bases between. This CDR3 comprises 15 residues. CDR3 residues: CASSQDWGPYNEQFF. For the CDR3, the DNA is TGTGCCAGCAGCCAAGACTGGGGACCCTACAATGAGCAGTTCTTC.